The 2 T cell receptor beta chains below all came from one sample that was sequenced in a study of identifying expanded T cells in peripheral blood. TCRdb's copy holds only in-frame clones and misses some; the assay was immunoSEQ multiplex PCR. Altogether some 78,000 clones are present, 84% being singletons, with the ten largest covering roughly 18%. Sequencing used blood. These receptors were obtained from a person aged 18 to 75 in good health.

In DNA form, the CDR3 reads TGCAGCGTTGATACAGGGGCGGGGATGAAGACCCAGTACTTC. Protein sequence: CSVDTGAGMKTQYF. The chain recombines TRBV29-1 with TRBJ2-5; a weak D match, TRBD1 (7 bases). Trimming stripped 3 bases from V and 6 bases from J, with 17 bases between. The CDR3 is 14 amino acids. Looked up from germline, CDR1 is SQVTM and CDR2 is ANQGSEA.

V is TRBV9 and J is TRBJ2-1; tentative D call: TRBD2 (6 bases). Germline-derived CDR1 and CDR2 are SGDLS and YYNGEE. The CDR3 runs 15 residues. Trimming left V 4 bases short and J 5 bases short, with 16 bases between. In DNA form, the CDR3 reads TGTGCCAGCAGCCATCAAATTAGCGGAGACAATGAGCAGTTCTTC. The encoded protein is CASSHQISGDNEQFF.